At least ten counts were recorded for the clone carrying this T cell receptor beta chain. CDR3 size: 13 residues. Germline CDR1 reads DFQATT; CDR2 reads SNEGSKA (reference sequence). V was pared by 1 base and J by 6 bases, with 2 bases of the junction left unmatched. The entry originates in a study of T-cell reconstitution after alpha-beta-depleted transplantation in children. Preparing the TCRbeta library involved the use of unique molecular identifiers. TCRdb re-derived calls from the PCR reads in MiXCR, one entry per CDR3 protein. The sample holds approximately 640,000 distinct CDR3 sequences, about 15% seen once.

V and J are TRBV20-1 and TRBJ2-7, with TRBD2 matching over 11 bases. The TCR originated in a human donor who donated a stem cell graft to a child with acute myeloid leukemia. The source material was PBMCs from the stem cell graft donor, sampled from the stem cell graft. The chain's CDR3 is CSARASGRTEQYF. The CDR3 region has the DNA TGCAGTGCTAGAGCTAGCGGGAGGACCGAGCAGTACTTC.